Described below is a single TCR beta chain sequence and its context. This CDR3 contains 13 residues. V trimming: 6 bases; J trimming: 10 bases; junction bases outside the gene matches: 6. This entry is derived from a study of blood T cell repertoires in COVID-19. The overall study: The samples span acute and convalescent COVID-19 from the United States, Italy and Spain. T cells, B-cell-depleted T cells, or PBMCs provided the cDNA or gDNA that served as material.

The authors' processing: Cell counts per sample came from amplifying reference gene primers. Sequencing was performed with immunoSEQ multiplex PCR; in TCRdb, only in-frame clones are kept and a portion is missing. The DNA was the basis for D and trimming; V, J and clone size are from that table. The data contain approximately 160,000 clones, more than 90% of them singletons. The TCR comes from a man aged 55 to 70 with active or convalescent COVID-19. The V call is TRBV12-3 or TRBV12-4, the J call TRBJ2-1; 10 bases agree with TRBD1. Sequencing input: peripheral blood. The CDR3 loop reads CASSRQGAREQFF. The CDR3 bases are TGTGCCAGCAGCCGACAGGGGGCCAGAGAGCAGTTCTTC.